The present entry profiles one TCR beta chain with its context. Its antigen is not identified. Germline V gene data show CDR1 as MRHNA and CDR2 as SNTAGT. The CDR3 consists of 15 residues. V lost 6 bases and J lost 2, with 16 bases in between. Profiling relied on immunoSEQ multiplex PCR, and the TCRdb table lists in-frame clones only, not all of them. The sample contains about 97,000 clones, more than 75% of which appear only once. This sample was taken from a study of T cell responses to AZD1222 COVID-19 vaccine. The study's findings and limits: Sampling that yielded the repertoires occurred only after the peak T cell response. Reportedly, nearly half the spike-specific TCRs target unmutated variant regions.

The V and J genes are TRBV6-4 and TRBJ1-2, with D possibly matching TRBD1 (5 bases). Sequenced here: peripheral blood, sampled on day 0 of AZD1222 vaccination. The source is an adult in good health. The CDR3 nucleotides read TGTGCCAGCAGACCCTTTTCACAGGAGAACTATGGCTACACCTTC. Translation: CASRPFSQENYGYTF.